This TCR beta chain was observed in a study of beta chain features in type 1 diabetes. This clone was found a few times. As yet, its antigen is unknown. The V and J ends lost 7 bases and 1 base respectively, with 11 bases between them. The CDR3 runs to 13 residues. Germline values: CDR1 SGHDT, CDR2 YYEEEE. Of the isolated RNA, all was reverse transcribed, and so the sequenced material was expressed TCRB transcripts. Method: immunoSEQ multiplex PCR; TCRdb's copy keeps in-frame clones and lacks some. The repertoire holds 150,000 to 190,000 clones, with under 9.5% as singletons. Study-level results: The naive, central memory and Treg TCRB repertoires looked more alike in patients than they did in healthy donors. These data did not resolve whether HLA type affects TCRB rearrangement. For patients and controls alike, PCR might favor shorter templates to the same degree.

This sequence was found in a man between 18 and 29 years old in good health. The sample was central memory CD4+ T cells from blood. This chain links TRBV5-6 with TRBJ1-1, with a possible D match to TRBD1 (5 bases). The CDR3 coding sequence is TGTGCCAGCCGCGTTACAGGGAACACTGAAGCTTTCTTT. Translated: CASRVTGNTEAFF.